This T cell receptor (beta chain) is from a study of cytomegalovirus exposure and HLA in healthy donors. Looking at the study overall: There were some 400 genotyped donors. Of these, 81% fell in the genetic ancestry cluster associated with self-reported Caucasian donors. Study-level results: Later work found that TCR association rates differed between HLA loci; DRB1 had the most and HLA-C the fewest. In a later analysis, TCR beta V- and J-gene trimming was associated with a missense DCLRE1C variant. Presence/absence analysis assumed near-uniform sequencing depth across donors.

The table lists this clone with a count of one. What it binds is not known. V trimming: 0 bases; J trimming: 7 bases; junction bases outside the gene matches: 1. Per germline, CDR1 SGDLS and CDR2 YYNGEE. The CDR3 is 15 amino acids. PCR was performed using 60 Vbeta and 13 Jbeta primers. Using immunoSEQ multiplex PCR, the repertoire was profiled, and TCRdb retains in-frame clones only, with some absent. The top ten clones hold about 1% of a sample with hundreds of thousands of clones, roughly 89% of them seen once. This sequence originates from a woman aged 18-35 years in good health and CMV-seronegative. The sequenced sample consisted of PBMCs. This chain uses TRBV9 with TRBJ2-1; 13 bases are shared with TRBD2. This CDR3 reads CASSVVGLAGNEQFF. The CDR3 DNA follows: TGTGCCAGCAGCGTAGTGGGACTAGCGGGGAATGAGCAGTTCTTC.